This TCR beta chain was profiled in a study of T cell repertoires in aging, cancer and after chemotherapy. Study-wide context: Donors were grouped into six age bands spanning 30 or younger through 70 or older. Study-level results: Loss of evenness, beyond lost richness, contributed to age-related TCR diversity decline in cancer patients. Immunological memory after chemotherapy cannot be judged from the repertoire data.

Of note for this clonotype: Its specificity is unknown.

Amplification of TCR beta used genomic DNA extracted from peripheral blood. TRB rearrangements spanning V, D and J were amplified using mixed TRB-A/B primers. TCRdb redid the calling of the multiplex PCR reads with MiXCR, one entry per CDR3 protein. The data contain about 2,200 distinct CDR3 sequences, 33% of them singletons. Material for sequencing was blood. This TCR derives from a human donor with a solid tumor.

CDR3 in DNA: TGTGCCAGCAGCTTAGAATATCACCGACCACAAGAGACCCAGTACTTC. Translated, it gives CASSLEYHRPQETQYF. The chain carries TRBV11-1 and TRBJ2-5; D uncertain. Looked up from germline, CDR1 is SGHAT and CDR2 is FQDESV (reference sequence). This CDR3 is 16 amino acids long. Trimming left V 1 base short and J 2 bases short, with 14 bases between.